The T cell receptor beta chain described here comes from a study of cytomegalovirus exposure and HLA in healthy donors. PCR primers comprised 60 Vbeta and 13 Jbeta primers. TCRdb keeps only in-frame clones here, not all; method: immunoSEQ multiplex PCR. The data show 100,000 to 150,000 clones, roughly 74% seen once. The V and J ends lost 10 bases and 4 bases respectively, with 15 bases between them. From germline, CDR1 is ENHRY and CDR2 SYGVKD. The CDR3 length is 13 residues. The sequence was obtained from a woman aged 45-60 years in good health and CMV-seropositive. V is TRBV10-3 and J is TRBJ2-3; D may be TRBD2 (5 bases). Material: PBMCs. The CDR3 is CATREGKADTQYF. The CDR3 DNA reads TGTGCCACCCGAGAGGGCAAGGCAGATACGCAGTATTTT.